These 16 T cell receptor beta chains were sequenced from one sample in a study of graft-versus-host responses after intestinal transplantation. The table came from immunoSEQ multiplex PCR; TCRdb's copy has only in-frame clones and leaves some out. Here the sample spans about 12,000 clones, 30% to 35% being singletons. The authors combined roughly 200,000 CFSE-labeled responder cells with roughly 200,000 irradiated, violet-dye-labeled stimulator cells in plates. Sample: alloreactive CD8+ T cells from a mixed lymphocyte reaction culture, taken before intestinal transplant. Noted subset: CFSE-low proliferating T cells sorted from roughly 6-day pre-transplant mixed lymphocyte reaction (GvH or HvG direction). These receptors originate from a human patient who received an intestinal transplant.

This clone has only a few counts. This chain joins TRBV19 and TRBJ2-7; TRBD1 agrees at 10 bases. Trimming at V came to 8 bases and at J to 3 bases, leaving 10 bases not matched to a gene. This CDR3 comprises 15 residues. Germline CDR1 LNHDA, CDR2 SQIVND (reference sequence). The CDR3 reads CASSEGTGAHYEQYF. The CDR3 nucleotides are TGTGCCAGTTCAGAGGGGACAGGGGCCCACTACGAGCAGTACTTC.

The V call is TRBV15, the J call TRBJ1-5, with D maybe TRBD1 (5 bases). Germline V gene sequence: CDR1 LNHNV, CDR2 YYDKDF (reference sequence). The CDR3 length is 14 residues. V lost 3 bases to trimming and J lost 4 bases, with 10 bases between them. In nucleotides, the CDR3 is TGTGCCACCAGCAGCAAGGGGCTAAATCAGCCCCAGCATTTT. Translated, it gives CATSSKGLNQPQHF.

Only a few counts were recorded for this clone. The chain employs TRBV7-3 and TRBJ2-3; D is perhaps TRBD2 (6 bases). This CDR3 is built from 15 residues. Trimming shortened V by 3 bases and J by 2 bases, and 12 bases separated the two germline ends. Germline-derived CDR1 and CDR2 are SGHTA and FQGTGA. For the CDR3, the DNA is TGTGCCAGCAGCTTCGGGCGGGATACCACAGATACGCAGTATTTT. Protein sequence: CASSFGRDTTDTQYF. The whole variable domain, remainder taken from reference TRBV7-3 and TRBJ2-3, is GAGVSQTPSNKVTEKGKYVELRCDPISGHTALYWYRQSLGQGPEFLIYFQGTGAADDSGLPNDRFFAVRPEGSVSTLKIQRTERGDSAVYLCASSFGRDTTDTQYFGPGTRLTVL.

The chain couples TRBV5-8 to TRBJ2-1; 9 nucleotides agree with TRBD1. Germline V gives CDR1 SGHTS, CDR2 YDEGEE. There are 15 residues in the CDR3. V lost 4 bases and J lost 2; bases outside the gene matches: 4. CDR3 nucleotide sequence: TGTGCCAGCAGCGACAGGGGGTGGACCTACAATGAGCAGTTCTTC. Amino acids: CASSDRGWTYNEQFF.

The V gene is TRBV6-1, the J gene TRBJ1-1; 9 nucleotides agree with TRBD1. The CDR3 loop spans 15 amino acids. After removal of 7 bases from V and 2 bases from J, the junction contained 8 bases not matched to a gene. Looked up from germline, CDR1 is MNHNS and CDR2 is SASEGT. The CDR3 region is CASTQTGGSNTEAFF. As DNA, the CDR3 is TGTGCCAGCACCCAGACAGGGGGTAGTAACACTGAAGCTTTCTTT.

This clone was counted between two and nine times. The V gene is TRBV6-6, the J gene TRBJ1-5; D unresolved. V lost 0 bases to trimming and J lost 2 bases, with 5 bases between them. The V gene's germline CDR1 is MNHNY and CDR2 SVGAGI (reference sequence). This CDR3 spans 14 amino acids. In DNA, the CDR3 is TGTGCCAGCAGTTACTCAGGACGCAATCAGCCCCAGCATTTT. Translation gives CASSYSGRNQPQHF.

CDR3 protein: CASSLSQPVASGSTDTQYF. The CDR3 DNA is TGTGCCAGCAGTTTATCCCAGCCCGTGGCTAGCGGAAGCACAGATACGCAGTATTTT. This chain links TRBV27 with TRBJ2-3; 7 nucleotides agree with TRBD2. This CDR3 is 19 amino acids long. Germline V gene lookup returns CDR1 MNHEY and CDR2 SMNVEV (reference sequence). Germline trimming cut 0 bases from V and 0 bases from J; bases unmatched to any gene: 12.

The chain's CDR3 is CASSFGDTGELFF. The CDR3 DNA follows: TGTGCCAGCAGCTTTGGGGACACCGGGGAGCTGTTTTTT. The chain couples TRBV5-4 to TRBJ2-2, with D hard to call. CDR1 SGHNT and CDR2 YYREEE come from the germline V gene (reference sequence). This CDR3 region has 13 residues. V was cut by 2 bases and J by 3 bases, with 5 bases left in between. The full variable domain, in which reference TRBV5-4 and TRBJ2-2 provide the parts outside the CDR3, is ETGVTQSPTHLIKTRGQQVTLRCSSQSGHNTVSWYQQALGQGPQFIFQYYREEENGRGNFPPRFSGLQFPNYSSELNVNALELDDSALYLCASSFGDTGELFFGEGSRLTVL.

This clone was seen a few times. This sequence joins TRBV7-9 and TRBJ1-6; D is unclear. V lost 6 bases and J 3 bases, leaving 12 bases between the germline ends. CDR1 and CDR2 (germline): SEHNR, FQNEAQ (reference sequence). This CDR3 contains 15 residues. The CDR3, as DNA: TGTGCCAGCAGGAATTGGGTTTTCTATAATTCACCCCTCCACTTT. Its protein is CASRNWVFYNSPLHF.

V gene TRBV9 combines with J gene TRBJ2-1, with D tentatively TRBD2 (6 bases). Between the trimmed V and J ends, which lost 0 bases and 0 bases, there was a span of 13 bases. The V gene's germline CDR1 is SGDLS and CDR2 YYNGEE. The CDR3 is 17 amino acids. The CDR3 DNA reads as TGTGCCAGCAGCGTAGGTGCGGCGGGGAGCTCCTACAATGAGCAGTTCTTC. As protein: CASSVGAAGSSYNEQFF.

This clone was found a few times. V and J are TRBV19 and TRBJ2-6, with 9 bases lining up with TRBD2. J lost 5 bases, V lost 7 bases, and 3 bases had no gene match. There are 14 residues in the CDR3. Germline CDR1 is LNHDA and CDR2 is SQIVND (reference sequence). CDR3 in amino acids: CASNAGGWANVLTF. The CDR3 DNA reads TGTGCCAGTAACGCGGGAGGGTGGGCCAACGTCCTGACTTTC. The whole variable domain, remainder taken from reference TRBV19 and TRBJ2-6, is DGGITQSPKYLFRKEGQNVTLSCEQNLNHDAMYWYRQDPGQGLRLIYYSQIVNDFQKGDIAEGYSVSREKKESFPLTVTSAQKNPTAFYLCASNAGGWANVLTFGAGSRLTVL.

J is TRBJ2-1 and V is TRBV4-1, with D maybe TRBD2 (6 bases). This CDR3 contains 15 residues. Between the trimmed V and J ends, which lost 1 base and 4 bases, there was a span of 11 bases. Germline CDR1 MGHRA, CDR2 YSYEKL. CDR3 in amino acids: CASSQVSGLYNEQFF. The CDR3 DNA is TGCGCCAGCAGCCAAGTCTCGGGACTTTACAATGAGCAGTTCTTC.

J is TRBJ2-7 and V is TRBV5-4; TRBD2 is a possible D gene (5 bases). The V gene lost 4 bases and the J gene lost 3 bases, with 14 bases spanning the gap. Germline CDR1 SGHNT, CDR2 YYREEE (reference sequence). The CDR3 consists of 14 residues. In DNA, the CDR3 is TGTGCCAGCAGCGAGGGAACCCACCTCTACGAGCAGTACTTC. The encoded protein is CASSEGTHLYEQYF.

The gene calls are TRBV28 and TRBJ2-7, with TRBD2 identical over 7 bases. Germline lookup yields CDR1 MDHEN and CDR2 SYDVKM. V dropped 5 bases and J dropped 2; count of bases not matched to a gene: 3. This CDR3 comprises 13 residues. This CDR3 is CASSVGLAYEQYF. CDR3 nucleotides: TGTGCCAGCAGTGTCGGACTAGCCTACGAGCAGTACTTC.

The sample holds a few counts of this clone. This chain connects TRBV7-9 to TRBJ1-1; D is unclear. The CDR3 contains 12 residues. Trimming removed 5 bases from V and 0 bases from J, with 4 bases in between. CDR1 and CDR2 (germline): SEHNR, FQNEAQ (reference sequence). CDR3 sequence reads: CASSTMNTEAFF. In DNA form, the CDR3 reads TGTGCCAGCAGCACAATGAACACTGAAGCTTTCTTT.

This clone appeared once. The J gene is TRBJ2-3, the V gene TRBV11-2, with TRBD2 identical over 11 bases. Germline CDR1 is SGHAT and CDR2 is FQNNGV. The CDR3 has 16 amino acids. Trimming took 3 bases from V and 2 from J; bases not matched to a gene: 4. CDR3 amino acids: CASSFPTSGNTDTQYF. As DNA, the CDR3 is TGTGCCAGCAGCTTCCCGACTAGCGGGAACACAGATACGCAGTATTTT.